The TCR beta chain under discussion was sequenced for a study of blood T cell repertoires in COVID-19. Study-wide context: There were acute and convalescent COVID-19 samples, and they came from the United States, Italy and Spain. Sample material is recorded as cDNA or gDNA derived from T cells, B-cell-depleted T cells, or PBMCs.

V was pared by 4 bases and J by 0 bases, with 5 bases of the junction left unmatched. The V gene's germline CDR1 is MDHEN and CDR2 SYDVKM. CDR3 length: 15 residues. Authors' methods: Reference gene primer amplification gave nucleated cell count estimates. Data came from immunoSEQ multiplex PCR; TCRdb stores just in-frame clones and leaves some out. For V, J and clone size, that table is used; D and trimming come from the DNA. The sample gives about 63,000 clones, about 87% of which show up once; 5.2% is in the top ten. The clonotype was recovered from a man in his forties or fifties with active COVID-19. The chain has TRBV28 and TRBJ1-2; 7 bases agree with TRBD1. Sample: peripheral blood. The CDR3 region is CASSSTGTANYGYTF. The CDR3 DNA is TGTGCCAGCAGTTCCACCGGGACAGCTAACTATGGCTACACCTTC.